These 13 T cell receptor beta chains were sequenced from one sample in a study of blood T cell repertoires in COVID-19. Produced via immunoSEQ multiplex PCR; TCRdb's table is partial and in-frame only. The repertoire holds about 250,000 clones, with approximately 80% as singletons. Material for sequencing was peripheral blood. Source of these receptors: a man at least 80 years old with acute or convalescent COVID-19.

The chain employs TRBV28 and TRBJ1-5, with 7 bases that match TRBD1. Per germline, CDR1 MDHEN and CDR2 SYDVKM. The CDR3 has 17 residues. V dropped 5 bases and J dropped 5; count of bases not matched to a gene: 15. The CDR3 sequence is CASSHPSTGQKDQPQHF. The CDR3 DNA reads TGTGCCAGCAGTCATCCATCGACAGGGCAGAAGGATCAGCCCCAGCATTTT.

The chain employs TRBV9 and TRBJ1-1, with TRBD1 identical over 7 bases. The CDR3 is 15 residues long. The V gene's germline CDR1 is SGDLS and CDR2 YYNGEE. V trimming: 0 bases; J trimming: 5 bases; junction bases outside the gene matches: 7. For the CDR3, the DNA is TGTGCCAGCAGCGTAGAACCAGGGGGATTGACTGAAGCTTTCTTT. Protein product: CASSVEPGGLTEAFF. Using reference TRBV9 and TRBJ1-1 for the parts outside the CDR3, the full variable domain is DSGVTQTPKHLITATGQRVTLRCSPRSGDLSVYWYQQSLDQGLQFLIQYYNGEERAKGNILERFSAQQFPDLHSELNLSSLELGDSALYFCASSVEPGGLTEAFFGQGTRLTVV.

The rearrangement links TRBV11-2 to TRBJ2-7, with D unclear. Germline V gene lookup returns CDR1 SGHAT and CDR2 FQNNGV. This CDR3 is built from 18 residues. V lost 1 base and J lost 4, with 23 bases in between. The CDR3 sequence is CASSLAPTGVGGVYEQYF. In DNA form, the CDR3 reads TGTGCCAGCAGCTTAGCCCCGACGGGTGTGGGTGGAGTGTACGAGCAGTACTTC.

V and J are TRBV5-6 and TRBJ1-1, with 8 positions matching TRBD1. The J segment lost 4 bases and the V segment lost 4 bases, leaving 3 bases of the junction unmatched. There are 13 residues in the CDR3. Germline-derived CDR1 and CDR2 are SGHDT and YYEEEE. CDR3 residues: CASSLTGATEAFF. CDR3 coding DNA: TGTGCCAGCAGCCTGACAGGGGCCACTGAAGCTTTCTTT.

The rearrangement uses TRBV5-1 and TRBJ2-7; TRBD1 matches at 7 bases. The ends lost 5 bases at V and 5 bases at J; junction bases unmatched: 10. Germline CDR1 and CDR2: SGHRS and YFSETQ. This CDR3 has 14 amino acids. CDR3 sequence reads: CASSRGAQGDEQYF. The CDR3 nucleotides read TGCGCCAGCAGTCGCGGAGCTCAGGGGGACGAGCAGTACTTC.

This rearrangement joins TRBV3-1 (or the pseudogene TRBV3-2) to TRBJ2-3, with unresolved D. Germline CDR1 is LGHDT and CDR2 is YNNKEL (reference sequence). V shed 5 bases and J shed 2 bases, with 14 bases lying between them. The CDR3 spans 15 residues. This CDR3 reads CASSYRSFYTDTQYF. The CDR3 coding sequence is TGTGCCAGCAGCTACAGAAGCTTCTACACAGATACGCAGTATTTT.

The chain uses TRBV2 and TRBJ2-7; 10 bases line up with TRBD2. Germline V gene sequence: CDR1 SNHLY, CDR2 FYNNEI. V shed 9 bases and J 12 bases; nucleotides not matched to a gene: 17. The CDR3 has 14 amino acids. The CDR3 here is CASADLGLAGDLYF. Here the CDR3 DNA reads TGTGCCAGTGCCGACCTCGGGCTAGCGGGAGATCTGTACTTC.

This clone was found a few times. Other DNA sequences in this sample translate to the same CDR3. The CDR3 here is CATSRDRGSYGYTF. CDR3 coding DNA: TGTGCCACCAGCAGAGACAGGGGGTCCTATGGCTACACCTTC. The chain is built from TRBV15 and TRBJ1-2; the match to TRBD1 covers 7 bases. Germline V CDR1 and CDR2: LNHNV, YYDKDF (reference sequence). The junction had 2 bases not matched to a gene; V was cut back by 0 bases and J by 4 bases. The CDR3 sequence is 14 residues long. Supplemented by reference TRBV15 and TRBJ1-2, the full variable domain reads DAMVIQNPRYQVTQFGKPVTLSCSQTLNHNVMYWYQQKSSQAPKLLFHYYDKDFNNEADTPDNFQSRRPNTSFCFLDIRSPGLGDTAMYLCATSRDRGSYGYTFGSGTRLTVV.

The CDR3 loop reads CASSQGGQPQHF. CDR3 DNA sequence: TGTGCCAGTAGTCAGGGGGGTCAGCCCCAGCATTTT. The chain joins TRBV19 to TRBJ1-5; 7 positions agree with TRBD1. The CDR3 is 12 residues long. V shed 5 bases, J shed 6 bases, and the junction held 1 base outside the gene matches. Germline assignment: CDR1 LNHDA and CDR2 SQIVND (reference sequence).

The DNA of the CDR3 is TGTGCCAGCAGCCTCCGACAGGGATCAATTCTGGATACGCAGTATTTT. Its translation is CASSLRQGSILDTQYF. The V gene is TRBV13, the J gene TRBJ2-3, with 7 nucleotides matching TRBD1. The germline CDR1 and CDR2 sequences are PRHDT and FYEKMQ (reference sequence). The trim removed 5 bases at V and 6 bases at J, leaving 14 bases unmatched. The CDR3 has 16 amino acids.

V and J are TRBV7-2 and TRBJ2-1, with TRBD1 matching 12 bases. Losses at the gene ends were 5 bases for V and 6 bases for J; bases not matched to a gene: 5. Germline assignment: CDR1 SGHTA and CDR2 FQGNSA. The length of the CDR3 is 15 residues. As DNA, the CDR3 is TGTGCCAGCAGCCAGGGGACAGGGGGCTTCAATGAGCAGTTCTTC. It is translated as CASSQGTGGFNEQFF.

V is TRBV2 and J is TRBJ1-6; no definite D call. Trimming took off 6 bases at V and 0 bases at J, with 3 bases between the two ends. CDR1 is SNHLY and CDR2 is FYNNEI in the germline V gene. The CDR3 extends over 13 amino acids. The CDR3 sequence: CASSGSYNSPLHF. Here the CDR3 DNA reads TGTGCCAGCAGCGGCTCCTATAATTCACCCCTCCACTTT.

The CDR3 nucleotides are TGTGCCAGCAGTTACCCTGGACAGGGGTTGCGAGGCTACACCTTC. Its translation is CASSYPGQGLRGYTF. This chain joins TRBV6-5 and TRBJ1-2; 9 nucleotides line up with TRBD1. In germline, CDR1 is MNHEY, CDR2 SVGAGI. The junction had 9 bases not matched to a gene; V was cut back by 2 bases and J by 8 bases. The CDR3 sequence is 15 residues long.